This is a list of T cell receptor beta chains from one sample in a study of blood T cell repertoires in COVID-19. The protocol was immunoSEQ multiplex PCR, while the TCRdb copy is restricted to in-frame clones and leaves out a portion. Among about 220,000 clones listed, more than 85% were seen once. Sequences were obtained from peripheral blood. The receptors stem from a man in his forties with active or convalescent COVID-19. The CDR3 runs from the conserved cysteine through the conserved F or W. D genes are given only for firm matches.

TRBV6-5	TRBD1	13	TRBJ2-7	TGTGCCAGCAGCGGACAGGTCACCTACGAGCAGTACTTC	CASSGQVTYEQYF
TRBV28	.	12	TRBJ1-2	TGTGCCAGCACCCCCGGGGTTTATGGCTACACCTTC	CASTPGVYGYTF
TRBV5-8	TRBD1	14	TRBJ1-4	TGTGCCAGCAGCTGGGGACAGGGCCTTGAAAAACTGTTTTTT	CASSWGQGLEKLFF
TRBV9	TRBD1	15	TRBJ1-6	TGTGCCAGCAGCGAGGGGACAGGGCGCAATTCACCCCTCCACTTT	CASSEGTGRNSPLHF
TRBV7-8	.	15	TRBJ2-7	TGTGCCAGCAGCCCCACGACACCTCTGGCTGGCGAGCAGTACTTC	CASSPTTPLAGEQYF
TRBV6-5	.	13	TRBJ2-5	TGTGCCAGCAGTCCTATGTACCAAGAGACCCAGTACTTC	CASSPMYQETQYF
TRBV5-8	TRBD1	14	TRBJ2-1	TGTGCCAGCAGCTTCCGACAGGGTGTCAATGAGCAGTTCTTC	CASSFRQGVNEQFF
TRBV18	TRBD1	18	TRBJ1-5	TGTGCCAGCTCACCTCTACCCCCGGGACAGGGTGTCAATCAGCCCCAGCATTTT	CASSPLPPGQGVNQPQHF
TRBV27	TRBD1	14	TRBJ1-1	TGTGCCAGCGAAACGGACAGGGGATTCGGTGAAGCTTTCTTT	CASETDRGFGEAFF
TRBV6-1	TRBD1	17	TRBJ2-7	TGTGCCAGCAGTGACCCTTTCCGGGACAGTCCCTCCTACGAGCAGTACTTC	CASSDPFRDSPSYEQYF
TRBV28	TRBD2	16	TRBJ2-2	TGTGCCAGCAGTTTCTGGACTAGCGGAGGCACCGGGGAGCTGTTTTTT	CASSFWTSGGTGELFF
TRBV5-1	.	16	TRBJ2-5	TGCGCCAGCAGCGCGGGAGGATTGAGGGGGCAGGAGACCCAGTACTTC	CASSAGGLRGQETQYF
TRBV5-1	.	15	TRBJ2-7	TGCGCCAGCAGCTTGGCTACCGGGAGCGGCTACGAGCAGTACTTC	CASSLATGSGYEQYF
TRBV30	.	11	TRBJ2-5	TGTGCCTTTGGGACACAAGAGACCCAGTACTTC	CAFGTQETQYF